This entry is about one T cell receptor beta chain. The antigen is unknown. The data were obtained in a study of long-term antiretroviral therapy in people with HIV. There was at least one pre-ART PBMC sample for each donor, plus at least two post-ART PBMC samples. Held in samples before DNA extraction were about 0.85-10 million cryopreserved PBMC. V was clipped by 3 bases and J by 7 bases; unmatched bases: 7. Germline loops: CDR1 SGDLS, CDR2 YYNGEE. The CDR3 totals 14 residues. immunoSEQ v3.0 was run at survey level. Each sample had sequencing targeting roughly 40,000-50,000 T-cell genomes. Assay used: immunoSEQ multiplex PCR; TCRdb lists only in-frame clones, some missing. The table shows approximately 32,000 clones, with roughly 82% occurring only once. Study-wide findings and caveats: Collection of the blood took place between about 2003 and 2017. The ART regimens in use then may have been less effective than current ones.

Here the sequenced sample was unsorted PBMCs, taken 0.3 years after starting antiretroviral therapy. V usage is TRBV9 and J usage is TRBJ1-2, with 9 nucleotides matching TRBD1. The sequence derives from a man between 18 and 29 years old with HIV. The CDR3: CASSAWTGAGGYTF. The DNA of the CDR3 is TGTGCCAGCAGCGCGTGGACAGGGGCGGGTGGCTACACCTTC.